Each of the 31 T cell receptor beta chains below was sequenced from the same sample in a study of blood T cell repertoires in COVID-19. Clones were sequenced by immunoSEQ multiplex PCR, and TCRdb holds only the in-frame ones, with some missing. This sample has 150,000 or so clones, with around four fifths found just once. Sequencing was carried out using peripheral blood. The receptors derive from a man aged 40-49 years who had recovered from COVID-19.

This clone was detected ten times or more. The chain employs TRBV3-1 (or the pseudogene TRBV3-2) and TRBJ2-1; maybe TRBD2 (5 bases). This CDR3 spans 15 amino acids. The germline V gene encodes CDR1 LGHDT and CDR2 YNNKEL (reference sequence). V shed 4 bases and J shed 7 bases, with 17 bases lying between them. CDR3 region: CASSPLGSSYNEQFF. DNA for the CDR3: TGTGCCAGCAGCCCCCTAGGCTCTAGCTATAATGAGCAGTTCTTC.

This chain uses TRBV19 with TRBJ2-2; possibly TRBD2 for D (5 bases). There are 15 residues in the CDR3. Germline-derived CDR1 and CDR2 are LNHDA and SQIVND (reference sequence). Trimming shortened V by 4 bases and J by 1 base, and 10 bases separated the two germline ends. CDR3 loop: CASSTEEMNTGELFF. In nucleotides, the CDR3 is TGTGCCAGTAGTACGGAGGAGATGAACACCGGGGAGCTGTTTTTT.

The chain carries TRBV9 and TRBJ2-2; a weak D match, TRBD1 (5 bases). The CDR3 spans 17 residues. In germline, CDR1 is SGDLS, CDR2 YYNGEE. V was cut by 4 bases and J by 2 bases, with 18 bases left in between. The CDR3 spells CASSFRQAGINTGELFF. In DNA, the CDR3 is TGTGCCAGCAGCTTCCGCCAGGCAGGGATAAACACCGGGGAGCTGTTTTTT.

The chain carries TRBV13 and TRBJ2-7; no definite D call. The germline V gene encodes CDR1 PRHDT and CDR2 FYEKMQ (reference sequence). Trimming removed 6 bases from V and 9 bases from J, with 15 bases in between. The CDR3 extends over 12 amino acids. CDR3 region: CASSSPSGGQYF. CDR3 in DNA: TGTGCCAGCAGTTCCCCAAGTGGCGGGCAGTACTTC.

This chain joins TRBV28 and TRBJ1-4, with 7 bases fitting TRBD1. Losses at the gene ends were 5 bases for V and 11 bases for J; bases not matched to a gene: 17. The germline gives CDR1 MDHEN, CDR2 SYDVKM. The CDR3 is 16 residues long. The CDR3 reads CASSPHSPGQSTKLFF. The CDR3 region has the DNA TGTGCCAGCAGTCCTCACTCCCCGGGACAGTCGACGAAACTGTTTTTT. The complete variable domain, with remaining parts taken from reference TRBV28 and TRBJ1-4, reads DVKVTQSSRYLVKRTGEKVFLECVQDMDHENMFWYRQDPGLGLRLIYFSYDVKMKEKGDIPEGYSVSREKKERFSLILESASTNQTSMYLCASSPHSPGQSTKLFFGSGTQLSVL.

The CDR3 spells CASSDWTSGSYEQYF. The CDR3 bases are TGTGCCAGCAGTGATTGGACTAGCGGGAGCTACGAGCAGTACTTC. The chain employs TRBV6-1 and TRBJ2-7, with 13 bases lining up with TRBD2. With 3 bases clipped from V and 3 bases from J, the junction kept 2 bases outside the gene matches. Germline V gene lookup returns CDR1 MNHNS and CDR2 SASEGT. The CDR3 is 15 amino acids.

The V gene is TRBV28, the J gene TRBJ2-1; 9 bases align to TRBD2. V was clipped by 2 bases and J by 6 bases; unmatched bases: 5. Germline V gene lookup returns CDR1 MDHEN and CDR2 SYDVKM. CDR3 size: 15 residues. The CDR3 sequence is CASSLMAGGSNEQFF. The CDR3 nucleotides are TGTGCCAGCAGTTTAATGGCGGGAGGGTCCAATGAGCAGTTCTTC.

The chain carries TRBV7-9 and TRBJ1-2; D is undetermined. The V end was cut by 3 bases, the J end by 4 bases, with 9 bases between. The CDR3 length is 13 residues. CDR1 and CDR2 (germline): SEHNR, FQNEAQ (reference sequence). CDR3 nucleotides: TGTGCCAGCAGCTTGCAGGATCTCTATGGCTACACCTTC. It translates to CASSLQDLYGYTF.

This rearrangement joins TRBV10-3 to TRBJ2-7; D uncertain. This CDR3 comprises 12 residues. Trimming shortened V by 4 bases and J by 1 base, and 5 bases separated the two germline ends. Per the germline V gene, CDR1 is ENHRY and CDR2 is SYGVKD. The CDR3 coding sequence is TGTGCCATCAGTGCAGGATCCTACGAGCAGTACTTC. Protein sequence: CAISAGSYEQYF.

The J gene is TRBJ1-1, the V gene TRBV27, with TRBD1 as a possible D gene (5 bases). Germline loops: CDR1 MNHEY, CDR2 SMNVEV (reference sequence). V lost 5 bases and J lost 0, with 7 bases in between. CDR3 length equals 13 residues. The CDR3 protein is CASSPTVNTEAFF. The CDR3 DNA sequence: TGTGCCAGCAGTCCGACAGTGAACACTGAAGCTTTCTTT.

The genes are TRBV5-6 and TRBJ2-3; D may be TRBD2 (6 bases). Germline V gene data show CDR1 as SGHDT and CDR2 as YYEEEE. The V end was cut by 4 bases, the J end by 5 bases, with 23 bases between. The CDR3 loop spans 17 amino acids. The CDR3 nucleotides are TGTGCCAGCAGCCATACACAGCCCTGGAGGGCCGAAGATACGCAGTATTTT. Amino acids: CASSHTQPWRAEDTQYF.

The CDR3: CASSQVGQRPQHF. The CDR3 coding sequence is TGTGCCAGCAGCCAAGTGGGACAAAGGCCCCAGCATTTT. The rearrangement links TRBV3-1 (or the pseudogene TRBV3-2) to TRBJ1-5; D might be TRBD1 (6 bases). V lost 1 base to trimming and J lost 9 bases, with 10 bases between them. The CDR3 contains 13 residues. Germline V lookup: CDR1 LGHDT, CDR2 YNNKEL (reference sequence).

This chain joins TRBV4-3 and TRBJ2-2; 11 nucleotides align to TRBD2. Germline-derived CDR1 and CDR2 are LGHNA and YSLEER. The trim removed 0 bases at V and 6 bases at J, leaving 12 bases unmatched. CDR3 size: 19 residues. CDR3 DNA sequence: TGCGCCAGCAGCCAAGATGGCCTAGCGGGAGGCCGGGGGGCCGGGGAGCTGTTTTTT. Translating gives CASSQDGLAGGRGAGELFF.

This sequence joins TRBV28 and TRBJ1-2; D is ambiguous. The germline gives CDR1 MDHEN, CDR2 SYDVKM. Trimming removed 3 bases from V and 7 bases from J, with 9 bases in between. This CDR3 spans 12 amino acids. Here the CDR3 DNA reads TGTGCCAGCAGTTTCGGGTCGGTTGGCTACACCTTC. Its protein is CASSFGSVGYTF.

The genes are TRBV7-9 and TRBJ1-1; the D is unclear. The germline V and J ends were trimmed by 3 bases and 2 bases, with 7 bases remaining between them. Germline CDR1 is SEHNR and CDR2 is FQNEAQ (reference sequence). CDR3 size: 13 residues. CDR3 DNA: TGTGCCAGCAGCTTTCCGCGAAACACTGAAGCTTTCTTT. This gives the protein CASSFPRNTEAFF.

About this clone itself: Other DNA sequences in this specimen translate into the identical CDR3. This rearrangement joins TRBV12-3 or TRBV12-4 to TRBJ1-1, with 7 positions matching TRBD1. V lost 3 bases and J lost 5; bases outside the gene matches: 3. The length of the CDR3 is 13 residues. The CDR3 sequence is CASSFQGVTEAFF. DNA for the CDR3: TGTGCCAGCAGTTTCCAGGGGGTGACTGAAGCTTTCTTT.

The V and J genes are TRBV19 and TRBJ2-5; 12 bases match TRBD1. The CDR3 is 16 residues long. The germline gives CDR1 LNHDA, CDR2 SQIVND (reference sequence). The V gene end was trimmed by 5 bases and the J gene end by 6 bases; junction bases not matched to a gene: 10. CDR3 in amino acids: CASSLRGTGGFQTQYF. As DNA, the CDR3 is TGTGCCAGTAGTCTCCGTGGGACAGGGGGCTTCCAGACCCAGTACTTC.

The chain joins TRBV28 to TRBJ2-7; 10 positions agree with TRBD2. The CDR3 runs 14 residues. J gave up 2 bases and V 6 bases, and 4 bases lay outside the gene matches. Germline V gene data show CDR1 as MDHEN and CDR2 as SYDVKM. The CDR3 loop is CASRTGTSAYEQYF. In DNA form, the CDR3 reads TGTGCCAGCAGAACCGGGACTAGCGCCTACGAGCAGTACTTC.

CDR3 coding DNA: TGTGCCAGTAGTTCACAGGGGAATCAGCCCCAGCATTTT. Protein product: CASSSQGNQPQHF. This rearrangement joins TRBV19 to TRBJ1-5, with TRBD1 matching over 7 bases. The CDR3 contains 13 residues. V gave up 5 bases and J gave up 4 bases; unmatched junction bases: 2. Germline V gives CDR1 LNHDA, CDR2 SQIVND (reference sequence). The variable domain in full, with the rest retrieved from reference TRBV19 and TRBJ1-5, is DGGITQSPKYLFRKEGQNVTLSCEQNLNHDAMYWYRQDPGQGLRLIYYSQIVNDFQKGDIAEGYSVSREKKESFPLTVTSAQKNPTAFYLCASSSQGNQPQHFGDGTRLSIL.

The chain uses TRBV6-2 or TRBV6-3 and TRBJ2-1, with 13 positions matching TRBD2. Germline V CDR1 and CDR2: MNHEY, SVGEGT. CDR3 length: 17 residues. The J segment lost 6 bases and the V segment lost 6 bases, leaving 11 bases of the junction unmatched. CDR3 sequence reads: CASSLDAGLAGVNEQFF. Here the CDR3 DNA reads TGTGCCAGCAGCTTAGACGCCGGACTAGCGGGGGTCAATGAGCAGTTCTTC.

The chain links TRBV10-3 to TRBJ2-7; the match to TRBD1 covers 9 bases. Trimming at V came to 6 bases and at J to 2 bases, leaving 5 bases not matched to a gene. The CDR3 has 14 amino acids. Germline V gene lookup returns CDR1 ENHRY and CDR2 SYGVKD. CDR3 sequence: CAIRNRDRAYEQYF. CDR3 DNA sequence: TGTGCCATCAGGAACCGGGACAGGGCCTACGAGCAGTACTTC.

V and J are TRBV10-3 and TRBJ2-5, with D perhaps matching TRBD1 (5 bases). V lost 4 bases, J lost 10 bases, and 16 bases lay in between. Germline assignment: CDR1 ENHRY and CDR2 SYGVKD. The CDR3 spans 13 residues. CDR3: CAISVGAGLDQYF. CDR3 in DNA: TGTGCCATCAGTGTAGGGGCAGGTCTAGACCAGTACTTC.

J is TRBJ2-2 and V is TRBV27; a possible D gene is TRBD1 (8 bases). With 5 bases removed from V and 5 bases from J, the gap between germline ends came to 15 bases. From germline, CDR1 is MNHEY and CDR2 SMNVEV (reference sequence). The CDR3 loop spans 15 amino acids. The DNA of the CDR3 is TGTGCCAGCAGTCTGAACAGGGGGGGAACCGGGGAGCTGTTTTTT. Amino acid sequence: CASSLNRGGTGELFF.

V and J are TRBV7-3 and TRBJ2-3; TRBD2 aligns across 12 bases. The CDR3 covers 14 residues. In germline, CDR1 is SGHTA, CDR2 FQGTGA. V lost 5 bases to trimming and J lost 5 bases; unmatched junction nucleotides: 2. The CDR3 loop reads CASSLAGGIDTQYF. The CDR3 region has the DNA TGTGCCAGCAGCCTAGCGGGAGGGATAGATACGCAGTATTTT.

This chain connects TRBV7-2 to TRBJ2-1, with 10 positions matching TRBD2. Germline V gene data show CDR1 as SGHTA and CDR2 as FQGNSA. The ends lost 7 bases at V and 7 bases at J; junction bases unmatched: 10. This CDR3 comprises 15 residues. Here the CDR3 DNA reads TGTGCCAGCACCCCTGGACTAGCGGCCCAGAATGAGCAGTTCTTC. Protein sequence: CASTPGLAAQNEQFF.

The CDR3 DNA is TGTGCCAGCAGCCCCCGTCCGGACAGGGGATTTGCCTGGGGCTACACCTTC. Translated, it gives CASSPRPDRGFAWGYTF. This rearrangement joins TRBV11-3 to TRBJ1-2; 9 positions agree with TRBD1. J gave up 8 bases and V 5 bases, and 18 bases lay outside the gene matches. The CDR3 extends over 17 amino acids. Germline loops: CDR1 SGHNT, CDR2 YENEEA. The full variable domain, in which reference TRBV11-3 and TRBJ1-2 provide the parts outside the CDR3, is EAGVVQSPRYKIIEKKQPVAFWCNPISGHNTLYWYLQNLGQGPELLIRYENEEAVDDSQLPKDRFSAERLKGVDSTLKIQPAELGDSAVYLCASSPRPDRGFAWGYTFGSGTRLTVV.

The chain employs TRBV30 and TRBJ1-1, with D maybe TRBD1 (6 bases). The ends were cut back, 7 bases at V and 4 bases at J, with 13 bases in the middle. The CDR3 length is 12 residues. Germline CDR1 is GTSNPN and CDR2 is SVGIG (reference sequence). The CDR3 reads CAFDRDTTEAFF. CDR3 sequence (DNA): TGTGCCTTCGACCGGGACACCACTGAAGCTTTCTTT.

The chain recombines TRBV11-2 with TRBJ2-7, with a tentative D call TRBD1 (6 bases). The germline V gene encodes CDR1 SGHAT and CDR2 FQNNGV. The CDR3 runs 15 residues. The V gene lost 4 bases and the J gene lost 2 bases, with 15 bases spanning the gap. CDR3 nucleotides: TGTGCCAGCAGCTGGGCGACAGGTTTTACCTACGAGCAGTACTTC. Translating gives CASSWATGFTYEQYF.

The chain joins TRBV13 to TRBJ2-3, with D possibly being TRBD2 (6 bases). This CDR3 is built from 17 residues. The V end was cut by 4 bases, the J end by 1 base, with 18 bases between. Germline loops: CDR1 PRHDT, CDR2 FYEKMQ (reference sequence). As DNA, the CDR3 is TGTGCCAGCAGCTCTCCCCGAGCGGGCCCCCGCACAGATACGCAGTATTTT. This gives the protein CASSSPRAGPRTDTQYF. Looking up the rest from reference TRBV13 and TRBJ2-3 gives the full variable domain: AAGVIQSPRHLIKEKRETATLKCYPIPRHDTVYWYQQGPGQDPQFLISFYEKMQSDKGSIPDRFSAQQFSDYHSELNMSSLELGDSALYFCASSSPRAGPRTDTQYFGPGTRLTVL.

This chain links TRBV28 with TRBJ2-7; D gene ambiguous. The length of the CDR3 is 14 residues. Germline V gene sequence: CDR1 MDHEN, CDR2 SYDVKM. Trimming left V 2 bases short and J 2 bases short, with 10 bases between. The DNA for the CDR3 is TGTGCCAGCAGTTTAATTGACAACCCCTACGAGCAGTACTTC. Encoded protein: CASSLIDNPYEQYF.

J is TRBJ1-4 and V is TRBV9; the match to TRBD1 covers 12 bases. With V trimmed by 3 bases and J by 2 bases, 8 bases remained unmatched. CDR1 and CDR2 (germline): SGDLS, YYNGEE. The CDR3 loop spans 18 amino acids. The CDR3 loop is CASSARDRGLSTNEKLFF. The CDR3 DNA reads TGTGCCAGCAGCGCCCGGGACAGGGGGCTTAGCACTAATGAAAAACTGTTTTTT. The full variable domain, in which reference TRBV9 and TRBJ1-4 provide the parts outside the CDR3, is DSGVTQTPKHLITATGQRVTLRCSPRSGDLSVYWYQQSLDQGLQFLIQYYNGEERAKGNILERFSAQQFPDLHSELNLSSLELGDSALYFCASSARDRGLSTNEKLFFGSGTQLSVL.